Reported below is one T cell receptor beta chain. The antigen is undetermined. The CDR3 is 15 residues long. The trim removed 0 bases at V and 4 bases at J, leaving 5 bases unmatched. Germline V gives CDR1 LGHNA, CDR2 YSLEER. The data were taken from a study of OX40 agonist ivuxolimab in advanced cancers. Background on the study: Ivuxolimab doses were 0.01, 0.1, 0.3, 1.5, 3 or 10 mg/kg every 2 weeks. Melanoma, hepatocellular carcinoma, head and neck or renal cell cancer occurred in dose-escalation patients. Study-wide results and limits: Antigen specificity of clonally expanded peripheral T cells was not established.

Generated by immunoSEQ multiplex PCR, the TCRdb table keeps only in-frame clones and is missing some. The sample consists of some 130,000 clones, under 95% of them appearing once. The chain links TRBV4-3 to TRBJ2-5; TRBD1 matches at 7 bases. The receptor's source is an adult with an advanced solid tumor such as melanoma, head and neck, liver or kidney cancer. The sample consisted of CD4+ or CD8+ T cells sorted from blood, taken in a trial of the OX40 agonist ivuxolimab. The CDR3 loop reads CASSQDVRGRETQYF. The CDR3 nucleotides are TGCGCCAGCAGCCAAGATGTGAGGGGGCGAGAGACCCAGTACTTC.